These T cell receptor beta chains were read from a single sample in a study of blood T cell repertoires in COVID-19. Libraries were prepared by immunoSEQ multiplex PCR; TCRdb keeps only in-frame clonotypes and omits some of them. The data show some 200,000 clones, with approximately 80% seen just once and approximately 1.4% held by the top ten. Input material: PBMCs or T cells enriched from blood (not recorded which). The receptors shown here come from a woman aged 40 to 55 with acute COVID-19. The CDR3 runs from the conserved cysteine through the conserved F or W. D genes are given only for firm matches. Where a row states a size, it is once, few, many or the class of an expanded clone; other rows omit it.

clone size,D gene,V gene,J gene,CDR3 DNA,CDR3 protein
-,-,TRBV29-1,TRBJ1-3,TGCAGCGCCCTTTTTGGAAACACCATATATTTT,CSALFGNTIYF
-,TRBD1,TRBV19,TRBJ1-5,TGTGCCAGTAGCCGCGGTGAAGGGACAGGGGGTCAGCCCCAGCATTTT,CASSRGEGTGGQPQHF
-,-,TRBV5-6,TRBJ2-6,TGTGCCAGCAACACCGTCTCTGGGGCCAACGTCCTGACTTTC,CASNTVSGANVLTF
-,-,TRBV2,TRBJ2-2,TGTGCCAGCAGTGAAGGGTCGGGAAGGACCGGGGAGCTGTTTTTT,CASSEGSGRTGELFF
-,-,TRBV5-1,TRBJ1-1,TGCGCCAGCAGCTTGGAGCCCCGTGGCGGGCTAGCTTTCTTT,CASSLEPRGGLAFF
-,TRBD1,TRBV19,TRBJ2-7,TGTGCCAGTATGGGACAGGGACCCTACGAGCAGTACTTC,CASMGQGPYEQYF
-,TRBD1,TRBV15,TRBJ1-5,TGTGCCACCAGCAGAGTGGAGGGACAGGGCCCTCTTGCCCAGCATTTT,CATSRVEGQGPLAQHF
few,-,TRBV7-2,TRBJ1-6,TGTGCCAGCAGCTTGCGCCGGGACACCTATAATTCACCCCTCCACTTT,CASSLRRDTYNSPLHF
-,-,TRBV6-2/TRBV6-3,TRBJ1-1,TGTGCCAGCAGTTACCACATATTGGGGGGGCGCGGGTCTGAAGCTTTCTTT,CASSYHILGGRGSEAFF
-,TRBD2,TRBV19,TRBJ2-5,TGTGCCAGTAGTATAGTTCGGACTAGCGGGAGCGGTCCTTATGAGACCCAGTACTTC,CASSIVRTSGSGPYETQYF
-,-,TRBV4-3,TRBJ1-3,TGCGCCAGCAGCCAGGGGCTTTCTGGAAACACCATATATTTT,CASSQGLSGNTIYF
few,TRBD1,TRBV6-2/TRBV6-3,TRBJ1-5,TGTGCCAGCAGTTTAGGAGACAGGGTGCGGGACAAGGGGTATAGCAATCAGCCCCAGCATTTT,CASSLGDRVRDKGYSNQPQHF
-,-,TRBV6-5,TRBJ1-1,TGTGCCAGCTATATGAACACTGAAGCTTTCTTT,CASYMNTEAFF
-,-,TRBV3-1/TRBV3-2,TRBJ2-1,TGTGCCAGCAGCCTGTTACAGAGAAACAATGAGCAGTTCTTC,CASSLLQRNNEQFF
-,-,TRBV20-1,TRBJ1-1,TGCAGTCCCTCGAACACTGAAGCTTTCTTT,CSPSNTEAFF
-,TRBD2,TRBV28,TRBJ2-7,TGTGCCAGCAGGCTTAGCGGGGGTGCCTACGAGCAGTACTTC,CASRLSGGAYEQYF
-,TRBD1,TRBV19,TRBJ2-7,TGTGCCAGTAGTGTCGGGACAGGGACATACGAGCAGTACTTC,CASSVGTGTYEQYF
once,-,TRBV30,TRBJ1-2,TGTGCCTGGAGTGTAAGGGGAAGATATGGCTACACCTTC,CAWSVRGRYGYTF
-,-,TRBV21-1,TRBJ2-1,TGTGCCAGCACCTCTAGACCCCCGTCCCCAGGGACCTACAATGAGCAGTTCTTC,CASTSRPPSPGTYNEQFF
-,-,TRBV20-1,TRBJ1-2,TGCAGTGCATCGCGCGGGGAAGGCTACACCTTC,CSASRGEGYTF
-,-,TRBV7-6,TRBJ1-3,TGTGCCAGCAGCTTAGAACAGAGAAACACCATATATTTT,CASSLEQRNTIYF
-,-,TRBV12-3/TRBV12-4,TRBJ1-6,TGTGCCAGCAGTTTAGCAGAAAGCTCACCCCTCCACTTT,CASSLAESSPLHF
-,-,TRBV11-2,TRBJ2-1,TGTGCCAGCAGCCACGGGTTTTCGAATGAGCAGTTCTTC,CASSHGFSNEQFF
few,-,TRBV11-2,TRBJ1-3,TGTGCCAGCAGCTCCGCGGCAAACACCATATATTTT,CASSSAANTIYF
-,TRBD2,TRBV7-9,TRBJ2-2,TGTGCCAGCAGCGGGACTAGCGGGGTCTACACCGGGGAGCTGTTTTTT,CASSGTSGVYTGELFF
-,TRBD1,TRBV5-8,TRBJ1-4,TGTGCCAGCAGCTTGGTACAGGGGGGACATAATGAAAAACTGTTTTTT,CASSLVQGGHNEKLFF
few,-,TRBV3-1/TRBV3-2,TRBJ2-1,TGTGCCAGCAGCCCACAGCGGGGCCAGGGGAAGTTCTTC,CASSPQRGQGKFF
-,TRBD2,TRBV2,TRBJ2-1,TGTGCCACTAAGCGGGGAAGCTCCTACAATGAGCAGTTCTTC,CATKRGSSYNEQFF
-,TRBD2,TRBV9,TRBJ2-3,TGTGCCAGCAGCGTAGACGGCGGGGGGGCCTACACGCAGTATTTT,CASSVDGGGAYTQYF
once,TRBD2,TRBV6-5,TRBJ2-7,TGTGCCAGCAGTTACTCGAAGGCGGGAGGGCTAGACGAGCAGTACTTC,CASSYSKAGGLDEQYF
-,TRBD1,TRBV11-1,TRBJ1-5,TGTGCCAGCAGCTCGTACCAGGGGGACAATCAGCCCCAGCATTTT,CASSSYQGDNQPQHF
-,-,TRBV3-1/TRBV3-2,TRBJ1-1,TGTGCCAGCATGGGGGAGGACACTGAAGCTTTCTTT,CASMGEDTEAFF
-,-,TRBV4-3,TRBJ1-5,TGCGCCAGCAGCCCCGACAGAAGCAATCAGCCCCAGCATTTT,CASSPDRSNQPQHF
-,TRBD2,TRBV7-2,TRBJ2-7,TGTGCCAGCAGCGACCTTGGGAGGGGATACGAGCAGTACTTC,CASSDLGRGYEQYF
-,TRBD1,TRBV6-5,TRBJ1-3,TGTGCCAGCAGTTACAGGGACAGGGTAACTGGAAACACCATATATTTT,CASSYRDRVTGNTIYF
-,-,TRBV6-5,TRBJ1-3,TGTGCCAGCACCAAAGGGACAACCGCTGGAAACACCATATATTTT,CASTKGTTAGNTIYF
-,-,TRBV11-2,TRBJ1-1,TGTGCCAGCAGCTTATGGAAGGGGGACACTGAAGCTTTCTTT,CASSLWKGDTEAFF
-,TRBD1,TRBV14,TRBJ1-1,TGTGCCAGCAGACCTACAGGGGGCCTAAACACTGAAGCTTTCTTT,CASRPTGGLNTEAFF
-,-,TRBV15,TRBJ2-2,TGTGCCACCAGCAAGGGGCTAACCGGGGAGCTGTTTTTT,CATSKGLTGELFF
-,-,TRBV6-4,TRBJ1-2,TGTGCCAGCAGTTCCTCAGGGTCGAGCTACACCTTC,CASSSSGSSYTF
-,TRBD1,TRBV7-2,TRBJ1-2,TGTGCCAGCAGCTTAGTTCGGGACAGGGGGGGGTATGGCTACACCTTC,CASSLVRDRGGYGYTF
-,-,TRBV3-1/TRBV3-2,TRBJ1-6,TGTGCCAGCAGCGCTCGGCCACAGTTAAATTCACCCCTCCACTTT,CASSARPQLNSPLHF
-,-,TRBV10-3,TRBJ2-7,TGTGCCATCAGTGAGTCGTTGGCAAGTCGTCCCTCCTACGAGCAGTACTTC,CAISESLASRPSYEQYF
-,-,TRBV5-4,TRBJ1-1,TGTGCCAGCAGCTTCAGGGTATCGAACACTGAAGCTTTCTTT,CASSFRVSNTEAFF